One sample yielded the 12 T cell receptor beta chains listed below, sequenced in a study of beta chain features in type 1 diabetes (dated by TCRdb to between 2018 and 2020). The library was built by means of the immunoSEQ multiplex PCR assay. The High Capacity cDNA Reverse Transcription Kit was used to reverse transcribe all of the isolated RNA, meaning that expressed TCRB transcripts were what got sequenced. TCRdb holds this immuneACCESS table with in-frame rearrangements only. Some clones are missing; in checked studies, unresolved V genes explain under half, and the rest has no known cause. The sample profile shows some 410,000 clones; about 10% of them were found once. The ten most abundant clones make up around 0.05% of the sample. Material for sequencing was naive CD4+ T cells from blood. The meaning of the sample's cell subset or site label: true naive CD4+ T cells. These receptors were collected from a woman between 18 and 29 years old in good health.

In its sample, this clone was seen a few times. The V call is TRBV5-1, the J call TRBJ2-3; possible D gene TRBD2, 6 bases. The V end was cut by 0 bases, the J end by 3 bases, with 11 bases between. CDR1 SGHRS and CDR2 YFSETQ come from the germline V gene. The CDR3 is made up of 15 amino acids. The CDR3 nucleotides read TGCGCCAGCAGCTTGGCAGTTGCGGGAACAGATACGCAGTATTTT. This sequence encodes CASSLAVAGTDTQYF. Complete variable domain (other parts from reference TRBV5-1 and TRBJ2-3): KAGVTQTPRYLIKTRGQQVTLSCSPISGHRSVSWYQQTPGQGLQFLFEYFSETQRNKGNFPGRFSGRQFSNSRSEMNVSTLELGDSALYLCASSLAVAGTDTQYFGPGTRLTVL.

The sample holds a few counts of this clone. The DNA is left out, because the CDR3 cannot be placed on it with certainty; the CDR3 is given as TCRdb lists it. The chain is built from TRBV7-2 and TRBJ2-3; no DNA check was done on the table's D call, TRBD2. The CDR3 numbers 14 amino acids, ends counted. Germline CDR1 reads SGHTA; CDR2 reads FQGNSA. The CDR3: CASSLVASGTHGRF.

The rearrangement joins TRBV9 to TRBJ1-2; D is unclear. V was cut by 4 bases and J by 4 bases, with 5 bases left in between. The CDR3 consists of 11 residues. Germline lookup yields CDR1 SGDLS and CDR2 YYNGEE. The DNA for the CDR3 is TGTGCCAGCAGCCCGGGCTATGGCTACACCTTC. Its protein is CASSPGYGYTF.

This clone was recorded a few times. The chain uses TRBV28 and TRBJ2-7; 8 nucleotides align to TRBD1. V gave up 6 bases and J gave up 12 bases; unmatched junction bases: 19. CDR1 is MDHEN, CDR2 SYDVKM, per germline. This CDR3 is 15 amino acids long. The CDR3 nucleotides are TGTGCCAGCAGACCCTCTGGGACAGGAACCTCTCCGTGGTACGTC. Translating it yields CASRPSGTGTSPWYV.

This clone appeared a few times. The V call is TRBV9, the J call TRBJ2-1; D is uncertain. The CDR3 covers 13 residues. Per the germline V gene, CDR1 is SGDLS and CDR2 is YYNGEE. The V gene lost 3 bases and the J gene lost 3 bases, with 7 bases spanning the gap. The CDR3 region has the DNA TGTGCCAGCAGCGCGAACCACTACAATGAGCAGTTCTTC. Protein product: CASSANHYNEQFF.

The rearrangement joins TRBV5-1 to TRBJ1-2; TRBD1 is a possible D gene (5 bases). Germline V gene data show CDR1 as SGHRS and CDR2 as YFSETQ. The ends were cut back, 1 base at V and 4 bases at J, with 11 bases in the middle. The CDR3 contains 14 residues. The DNA for the CDR3 is TGCGCCAGCAGCTTGAGTCAGGGTGGCTATGGCTACACCTTC. Protein product: CASSLSQGGYGYTF.

The V and J genes are TRBV4-3 and TRBJ1-1; a weak D match, TRBD1 (6 bases). This CDR3 is built from 17 residues. Germline CDR1 and CDR2: LGHNA and YSLEER. Trimming removed 4 bases from V and 0 bases from J, with 18 bases in between. CDR3 nucleotide sequence: TGCGCCAGCAGCCCGATAAAGGGGGAGGTGGTGAACACTGAAGCTTTCTTT. Encoded protein: CASSPIKGEVVNTEAFF.

In its sample, this clone was seen a few times. An end of the junction does not agree with germline; a read error may underlie this. The chain uses TRBV7-7 and TRBJ2-5; D gene uncertain. This CDR3 is 13 amino acids long. Germline CDR1 and CDR2: SSHAT and FNYEAQ (reference sequence). The CDR3 bases are TGTGCTAGCAGCCCAAACCTCCAAGAGACCCAGTACTTC. It encodes CASSPNLQETQYF.

This clone has just a few counts. J is TRBJ2-1 and V is TRBV4-3, with 10 nucleotides matching TRBD2. The CDR3 loop spans 18 amino acids. Germline V gene sequence: CDR1 LGHNA, CDR2 YSLEER. The trim removed 1 base at V and 2 bases at J, leaving 8 bases unmatched. CDR3 protein: CASSQGVAGGGTYNEQFF. CDR3 bases: TGCGCCAGCAGCCAAGGGGTAGCGGGAGGAGGGACCTACAATGAGCAGTTCTTC.

The J gene is TRBJ1-4, the V gene TRBV9, with a tentative D call TRBD1 (5 bases). Germline V gives CDR1 SGDLS, CDR2 YYNGEE. V was trimmed by 6 bases and J by 8 bases, leaving 20 bases between them. The CDR3 is 15 amino acids. The CDR3 is CASTRTSTGREKLFF. CDR3 nucleotide sequence: TGTGCCAGCACCCGGACCTCTACAGGTCGAGAAAAACTGTTTTTT.

The chain uses TRBV30 and TRBJ1-1, with 7 bases identical to TRBD1. Germline CDR1 GTSNPN, CDR2 SVGIG (reference sequence). The trim removed 5 bases at V and 5 bases at J, leaving 5 bases unmatched. The CDR3 consists of 12 residues. The CDR3 loop is CAWSGGWTEAFF. The CDR3 DNA follows: TGTGCCTGGTCAGGGGGTTGGACTGAAGCTTTCTTT. The full variable domain, its missing parts supplied by reference TRBV30 and TRBJ1-1, is SQTIHQWPATLVQPVGSPLSLECTVEGTSNPNLYWYRQAAGRGLQLLFYSVGIGQISSEVPQNLSASRPQDRQFILSSKKLLLSDSGFYLCAWSGGWTEAFFGQGTRLTVV.

This chain links TRBV5-4 with TRBJ2-7; 7 positions agree with TRBD2. The germline gives CDR1 SGHNT, CDR2 YYREEE (reference sequence). Trimming took 2 bases from V and 0 from J; bases not matched to a gene: 5. The length of the CDR3 is 15 residues. CDR3 DNA: TGTGCCAGCAGCTTCCGGCGGGAGCACTCCTACGAGCAGTACTTC. It encodes CASSFRREHSYEQYF.